These T cell receptor beta chains were read from a single sample in a study of graft-versus-host responses after intestinal transplantation. Antigen specificity for these receptors is unknown. Assay: immunoSEQ multiplex PCR; the TCRdb copy retains only in-frame clones and omits some. The sample has under 130,000 clones, roughly 93% seen once. Sequences were derived from unstimulated CD8+ T cells sorted from spleen or lymph node cells, sampled before intestinal transplant. The receptors were sampled from a human donor who received an intestinal transplant. CDR3s include the opening cysteine and the closing phenylalanine or tryptophan. Each record gives: J gene, V gene, CDR3 protein.

J: TRBJ2-6
V: TRBV5-6
CDR3: CASSYETASSGANVLTF

J: TRBJ1-2
V: TRBV7-8
CDR3: CASSFGSNYGHTF

J: TRBJ2-7
V: TRBV4-1
CDR3: CASSQSTGTIDEQYF

J: TRBJ2-7
V: TRBV6-1
CDR3: CASSSPGHTYEQYF

J: TRBJ2-7
V: TRBV4-1
CDR3: CASSQNRGSYEQYF

J: TRBJ2-2
V: TRBV6-1
CDR3: CASSESSGGSGELFF

J: TRBJ2-5
V: TRBV23-1
CDR3: CAGWRTQETQYF

J: TRBJ2-6
V: TRBV6-1
CDR3: CASSVSGGVVMGANVLTF

J: TRBJ2-1
V: TRBV10-1
CDR3: CASSRDRSVPNEQFF

J: TRBJ2-7
V: TRBV5-6
CDR3: CASREWVASVVEQYF

J: TRBJ2-5
V: TRBV4-1
CDR3: CASSQEPHSGGKFETQYF

J: TRBJ2-5
V: TRBV7-2
CDR3: CASSPGGGLQETQYF

J: TRBJ1-5
V: TRBV19
CDR3: CASRERQENQPQHF

J: TRBJ2-3
V: TRBV5-4
CDR3: CASRGPPDTQYF

J: TRBJ2-2
V: TRBV19
CDR3: CASSIPTGELFF

J: TRBJ2-2
V: TRBV11-2
CDR3: CASQSPREPGELFF

J: TRBJ1-1
V: TRBV15
CDR3: CATSRTGPNTEAFF

J: TRBJ2-1
V: TRBV11-2
CDR3: CASSTVEQFF

J: TRBJ2-7
V: TRBV4-2
CDR3: CASSETGTSVYEQYF

J: TRBJ1-2
V: TRBV2
CDR3: CASSEFARSYGYTF

J: TRBJ1-5
V: TRBV5-6
CDR3: CASSLGGKANQPQHF

J: TRBJ2-3
V: TRBV2
CDR3: CASELSTDTQYF

J: TRBJ2-7
V: TRBV7-9
CDR3: CASSPYGGEQYF

J: TRBJ2-6
V: TRBV5-6
CDR3: CASSLAKSGANVLTF

J: TRBJ2-5
V: TRBV5-1
CDR3: CASSLGFLQETQYF

J: TRBJ1-1
V: TRBV27
CDR3: CASSFGEYTEAFF

J: TRBJ2-2
V: TRBV27
CDR3: CASSLFGQGGVGELFF

J: TRBJ1-1
V: TRBV27
CDR3: CASHQGLQAFF

J: TRBJ2-7
V: TRBV19
CDR3: CASSTRTGREQYF

J: TRBJ2-1
V: TRBV10-1
CDR3: CASSERGQPSYNEQFF

J: TRBJ1-2
V: TRBV30
CDR3: CAWSLGSGPPGYTF

J: TRBJ2-2
V: TRBV7-3
CDR3: CASSFGPGELFF

J: TRBJ2-7
V: TRBV11-2
CDR3: CASSLGQGAYEQYF

J: TRBJ1-6
V: TRBV6-5
CDR3: CASSYRPTLDSPLHF

J: TRBJ2-1
V: TRBV30
CDR3: CASSGGESSYNEQFF

J: TRBJ2-1
V: TRBV5-5
CDR3: CASSFGTGSYNEQFF

J: TRBJ2-7
V: TRBV19
CDR3: CASSRRTRSYEQYF

J: TRBJ2-1
V: TRBV2
CDR3: CASSSSGVYNEQFF

J: TRBJ2-1
V: TRBV5-4
CDR3: CASRPGVESSYNEQFF

J: TRBJ1-5
V: TRBV4-1
CDR3: CASGMSGDNQPQHF

J: TRBJ2-1
V: TRBV5-5
CDR3: CASSLGGAGEQFF

J: TRBJ1-2
V: TRBV30
CDR3: CASILSDVQANYGYTF

J: -
V: TRBV27
CDR3: CASSLSGNHEQYF

J: TRBJ1-1
V: TRBV19
CDR3: CASIPGRHAEAFF

J: TRBJ1-5
V: TRBV7-5
CDR3: CVRSRNPGRPGGNQPQHF

J: TRBJ1-4
V: TRBV7-8
CDR3: CASSPHREATNEKLFF

J: TRBJ2-1
V: TRBV2
CDR3: CASLPQSSYNEQFF

J: TRBJ2-1
V: TRBV13
CDR3: CASSLEDRVDEQFF

J: TRBJ2-3
V: TRBV4-2
CDR3: CASSQEGGTDTQYF

J: TRBJ2-5
V: TRBV5-1
CDR3: CASSFQETQYF

J: TRBJ2-5
V: TRBV2
CDR3: CASISGGPQETQYF

J: TRBJ2-1
V: TRBV4-1
CDR3: CASSQDTGNNEQFF

J: TRBJ1-2
V: TRBV11-3
CDR3: CASSGGLANYGYTF

J: TRBJ2-7
V: TRBV27
CDR3: CASSGGRTYEQYF

J: TRBJ2-7
V: TRBV5-1
CDR3: CASSLETGSSYEQYF